Below, one T cell receptor (beta chain) is given with its context. Other DNA sequences within the sample encode an identical CDR3. In the CD4+ fraction, cells were divided into CD45RA+ naive and CD45RA-negative memory subsets. CDR3 length: 15 amino acids. From germline, CDR1 is SGDLS and CDR2 YYNGEE. The junction had 3 bases not matched to a gene; V was cut back by 0 bases and J by 2 bases. This record belongs to a study of shared clonotypes between healthy human individuals. Study overall: The study used three CD4 naive, three CD4 memory, two CD8 naive and one CD8 memory plate per donor.

At a deep level, the assay was run. TCRdb's copy holds only in-frame clones and misses some; the assay was immunoSEQ multiplex PCR. The sample holds fewer than 400,000 clones; roughly 70% are singletons and the top ten take 10%. The clonotype originates from a man aged 25 to 45 in good health. What was sequenced was memory CD4+ T cells sorted from blood. Stated subset: CD45RA-negative fraction. The chain is built from TRBV9 and TRBJ2-3; 7 bases fit TRBD2. CDR3 sequence: CASSVEAGATDTQYF. In nucleotides, the CDR3 is TGTGCCAGCAGCGTAGAGGCGGGAGCCACAGATACGCAGTATTTT.